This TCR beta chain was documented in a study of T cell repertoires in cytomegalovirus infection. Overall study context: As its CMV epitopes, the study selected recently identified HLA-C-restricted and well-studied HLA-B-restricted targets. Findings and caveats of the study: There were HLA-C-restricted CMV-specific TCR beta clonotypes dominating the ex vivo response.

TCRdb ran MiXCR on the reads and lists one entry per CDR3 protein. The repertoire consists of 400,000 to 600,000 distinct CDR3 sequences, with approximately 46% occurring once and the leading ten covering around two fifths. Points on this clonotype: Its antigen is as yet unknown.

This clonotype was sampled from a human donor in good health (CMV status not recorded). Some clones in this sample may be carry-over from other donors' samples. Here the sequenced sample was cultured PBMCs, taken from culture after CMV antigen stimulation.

This CDR3 is CASSPALLLVVDEQFF. DNA of the CDR3: TGTGCCAGCAGCCCCGCCCTCCTACTAGTCGTCGATGAGCAGTTCTTC. This chain joins TRBV7-6 and TRBJ2-1, with D perhaps matching TRBD2 (5 bases). Deletions cut 5 bases from V and 8 bases from J, with 22 bases between. CDR1 and CDR2 (germline): SGHVS, FNYEAQ. This CDR3 region has 16 residues. The whole variable domain, filled in from reference TRBV7-6 and TRBJ2-1, reads GAGVSQSPRYKVTKRGQDVALRCDPISGHVSLYWYRQALGQGPEFLTYFNYEAQQDKSGLPNDRFSAERPEGSISTLTIQRTEQRDSAMYRCASSPALLLVVDEQFFGPGTRLTVL.